This is a list of T cell receptor beta chains from one sample in a study of cytomegalovirus exposure and HLA in healthy donors. Repertoires were generated with immunoSEQ multiplex PCR, while TCRdb's copy carries only in-frame clones and drops some. This sample yields roughly 120,000 clones, of which approximately 88% are seen a single time; more than 5% belongs to the top ten. The sequenced sample was PBMCs. These TCRs come from a woman younger than 35 in good health and CMV-seropositive. Each CDR3 is given with its conserved first and last residue. The D gene is left open where the match is weak. Where a row states a size, it is once, few, many or the class of an expanded clone; other rows omit it.

j_gene | abundance | v_gene | d_gene | CDR3nt | CDR3aa
TRBJ1-1 | . | TRBV7-9 | TRBD1 | TGTGCCAGCAGCTTAGGAGCCGGGACAGGGTACACTGAAGCTTTCTTT | CASSLGAGTGYTEAFF
TRBJ2-5 | . | TRBV5-4 | TRBD2 | TGTGCCAGCAGCTTGACTAGCGGGGAACCCCAAGAGACCCAGTACTTC | CASSLTSGEPQETQYF
TRBJ2-7 | . | TRBV19 | TRBD1 | TGTGCCAGTAGTGATCCAGGGGGCTCCCTCGAGCAGTACTTC | CASSDPGGSLEQYF
TRBJ2-3 | . | TRBV13 | . | TGTGCCAGCAGCCCCCAAAGGGCCGGGGGAAGTACGCAGTATTTT | CASSPQRAGGSTQYF
TRBJ2-1 | . | TRBV7-6 | TRBD2 | TGTGCCAGCACCGTGACTAGCGGGGGGGCCAATGAGCAGTTCTTC | CASTVTSGGANEQFF
TRBJ2-6 | . | TRBV4-3 | . | TGCGCCAGCAGCCAAGAGGGCGAAGCTGGGGCCAACGTCCTGACTTTC | CASSQEGEAGANVLTF
TRBJ1-5 | . | TRBV6-1 | . | TGTGCCAGCAGTGAGCGGGCTCAGCCCCAGCATTTT | CASSERAQPQHF
TRBJ2-7 | . | TRBV19 | TRBD1 | TGTGCCAGTAGTATTTCGCGACAGGGTCGCAACGAGCAGTACTTC | CASSISRQGRNEQYF
TRBJ1-1 | . | TRBV9 | TRBD1 | TGTGCCAGCACCCCTGGGGCAGGGGGTTTGGGCACTGAAGCTTTCTTT | CASTPGAGGLGTEAFF
TRBJ1-1 | . | TRBV7-3 | . | TGTGCCAGCAGACAACAGGGATACACTGAAGCTTTCTTT | CASRQQGYTEAFF
TRBJ2-1 | . | TRBV10-2 | TRBD2 | TGCGCCAGCAGTGGGAAGCGGGGTTACAATGAGCAGTTCTTC | CASSGKRGYNEQFF
TRBJ2-4 | . | TRBV7-8 | TRBD2 | TGTGCCAGCAGCCCTTTAGCGGGTCCCCTAGCCAAAAACATTCAGTACTTC | CASSPLAGPLAKNIQYF
TRBJ1-2 | few | TRBV15 | . | TGTGCCACCAGCAGAGATACAGAGTATGGCTACACCTTC | CATSRDTEYGYTF
TRBJ1-6 | . | TRBV7-2 | . | TGTGCCAGCAGCTCCCAGGGCAGGGTCCGTAATTCACCCCTCCACTTT | CASSSQGRVRNSPLHF
TRBJ1-5 | . | TRBV2 | . | TGTGCCAGCAGTGATGCGGGGCTAAGCAATCAGCCCCAGCATTTT | CASSDAGLSNQPQHF
TRBJ1-1 | . | TRBV5-6 | TRBD1 | TGTGCCAGCACCGTTTTTAGGCCGGACAGGAGGAACACTGAAGCTTTCTTT | CASTVFRPDRRNTEAFF
TRBJ2-4 | . | TRBV7-2 | TRBD2 | TGTGCCAGCAGCCCGGGGGTAGCGGGAGGAAACATTCAGTACTTC | CASSPGVAGGNIQYF
TRBJ2-1 | few | TRBV19 | TRBD2 | TGTGCCAGTAGTCTGTCGGGCGGGGGGCCCAATGAGCAGTTCTTC | CASSLSGGGPNEQFF
TRBJ2-7 | . | TRBV7-8 | TRBD2 | TGTGCCAGCAGCCTTGGGACTAGCGGGGGCTCCTACGAGCAGTACTTC | CASSLGTSGGSYEQYF
TRBJ2-3 | . | TRBV7-9 | TRBD2 | TGTGCCAGCAGCTTAGCTTTGGCTAGCGGGAGCACAGATACGCAGTATTTT | CASSLALASGSTDTQYF
TRBJ2-4 | . | TRBV7-8 | TRBD1 | TGTGCCAGCAGCCAGGCTCCGGGACAGGTAGCCAAAAACATTCAGTACTTC | CASSQAPGQVAKNIQYF
TRBJ2-7 | once | TRBV5-1 | TRBD2 | TGCGCCAGCAGCTTGCCCCTAGCGGGAGGGCCCTCCTACGAGCAGTACTTC | CASSLPLAGGPSYEQYF
TRBJ2-1 | . | TRBV5-1 | TRBD1 | TGCGCCAGCAGCTTGCTGGACAGGGTAGATCAGAATGAGCAGTTCTTC | CASSLLDRVDQNEQFF
TRBJ2-4 | few | TRBV4-2 | TRBD2 | TGTGCCAGCAGCCAAGAGGGACTAGCTGTAGCCAAAAACATTCAGTACTTC | CASSQEGLAVAKNIQYF
TRBJ1-2 | . | TRBV30 | TRBD1 | TGTGCCTGGACAGGGGGCCCCTATGGCTACACCTTC | CAWTGGPYGYTF
TRBJ1-2 | few | TRBV5-8 | TRBD1 | TGTGCCAGCAGCTGGGAGACAGGGGTACGAGGCTACACCTTC | CASSWETGVRGYTF
TRBJ1-6 | . | TRBV9 | TRBD1 | TGTGCCAGCACCCGGACCCGGGACAGATATTCACCCCTCCACTTT | CASTRTRDRYSPLHF
TRBJ2-3 | . | TRBV18 | TRBD2 | TGTGCCAGCTCACCGACCACTAGCGGGGGTACAGATACGCAGTATTTT | CASSPTTSGGTDTQYF
TRBJ1-1 | . | TRBV2 | . | TGTGCCAGCAGTGAAGCGCTAAGTGTTGGAGGGAGAGAGGACACTGAAGCTTTCTTT | CASSEALSVGGREDTEAFF